Listed below are T cell receptor beta chains from one sample, sequenced in a study of blood T cell repertoires in COVID-19. The repertoire was sequenced with immunoSEQ multiplex PCR; TCRdb's copy has only in-frame clones and lacks some. The sample lists about 78,000 clones; around nine tenths were seen once. The sample taken for sequencing was peripheral blood. The receptor source for this set is a man aged 45-60 years with active or convalescent COVID-19. Each CDR3 is given with its conserved first and last residue. The D gene is left open where the match is weak. Size is stated for part of the rows, as once, few or many counts, or as a class when the clone is expanded.

size: -; J: TRBJ1-3; D: -; V: TRBV29-1; DNA: TGCAGCGTTCGCCAACAGGCTGAGGACACCATATATTTT; CDR3: CSVRQQAEDTIYF
size: -; J: TRBJ2-7; D: -; V: TRBV6-5; DNA: TGTGCCAGCAGTTATTCGCAGGTATGGCCCACCTACGAGCAGTACTTC; CDR3: CASSYSQVWPTYEQYF
size: few; J: TRBJ1-2; D: -; V: TRBV2; DNA: TGTGCCAGCATCAACCCTCTCCGAGGGGGAGGCTACACCTTC; CDR3: CASINPLRGGGYTF
size: -; J: TRBJ1-4; D: -; V: TRBV15; DNA: TGTGCCACCAGCAGAGATCGGCGGGCGGAACTGTTTTTT; CDR3: CATSRDRRAELFF
size: -; J: TRBJ2-2; D: -; V: TRBV10-3; DNA: TGTGCCACCCGAACTGTCGGCGGGGAGCTGTTTTTT; CDR3: CATRTVGGELFF
size: -; J: TRBJ1-1; D: -; V: TRBV7-9; DNA: TGTGCCAGCAGCTTGGGCTCCGGGACTCTCGGAGCTTTCTTT; CDR3: CASSLGSGTLGAFF
size: -; J: TRBJ2-3; D: -; V: TRBV6-4; DNA: TGTGCCAGCAGCCTCGAGGAGGGGTGGGATACGCAGTATTTT; CDR3: CASSLEEGWDTQYF
size: -; J: TRBJ1-1; D: TRBD1; V: TRBV19; DNA: TGTGCCAGCGGACAGGGGGCCCTCACTGAAGCTTTCTTT; CDR3: CASGQGALTEAFF
size: -; J: TRBJ1-2; D: -; V: TRBV7-2; DNA: TGTGCCAGCAGCCAAGGGGGGGCAGGCTATGGCTACACCTTC; CDR3: CASSQGGAGYGYTF
size: -; J: TRBJ2-5; D: -; V: TRBV19; DNA: TGTGCCAGTACCCTCCGGGGAGAAGCGTCAGAGACCCAGTACTTC; CDR3: CASTLRGEASETQYF
size: few; J: TRBJ1-2; D: -; V: TRBV23-1; DNA: TGCGCCAGCCTCAATCCGACCCTCCCCCCACTAAACTATGGCTACACCTTC; CDR3: CASLNPTLPPLNYGYTF
size: -; J: TRBJ1-3; D: TRBD1; V: TRBV7-9; DNA: TGTGCCAGCAGCTTGTCGACAGGGAGTGGAAACACCATATATTTT; CDR3: CASSLSTGSGNTIYF
size: -; J: TRBJ1-1; D: TRBD1; V: TRBV6-5; DNA: TGTGCCAGCAGTTACGGGACAGGTGGAGCTGAAGCTTTCTTT; CDR3: CASSYGTGGAEAFF
size: -; J: TRBJ1-2; D: TRBD1; V: TRBV13; DNA: TGTGCCAGCAGCGGTGGGACAGCTCTTTATGGCTATGGCTACACCTTC; CDR3: CASSGGTALYGYGYTF